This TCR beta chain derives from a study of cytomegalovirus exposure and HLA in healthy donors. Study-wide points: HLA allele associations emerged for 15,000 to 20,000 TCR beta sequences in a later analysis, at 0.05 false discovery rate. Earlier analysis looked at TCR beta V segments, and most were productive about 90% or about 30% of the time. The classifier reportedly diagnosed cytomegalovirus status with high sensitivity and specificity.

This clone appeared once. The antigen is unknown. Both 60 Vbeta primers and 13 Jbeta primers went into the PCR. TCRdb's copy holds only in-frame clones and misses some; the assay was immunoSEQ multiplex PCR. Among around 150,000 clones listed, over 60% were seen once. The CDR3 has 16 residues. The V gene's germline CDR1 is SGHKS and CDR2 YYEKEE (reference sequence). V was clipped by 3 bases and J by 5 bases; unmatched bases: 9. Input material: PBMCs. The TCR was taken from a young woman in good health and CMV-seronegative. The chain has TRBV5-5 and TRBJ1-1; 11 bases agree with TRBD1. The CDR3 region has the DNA TGTGCCAGCAGCTCGAAGGACAGGGGGCGGTATACTGAAGCTTTCTTT. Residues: CASSSKDRGRYTEAFF.